The rows below give T cell receptor beta chains drawn from one sample of a study of T-cell memory formation after mild COVID-19. TCRdb ran MiXCR on the 5' RACE reads and lists one entry per CDR3 protein. In the table there are 500,000 to 650,000 distinct CDR3 sequences, roughly a fifth of which are singletons. The sequenced sample consisted of PBMCs or a T cell subset sorted from them (not recorded which). The source is an adult woman who had mild COVID-19 (a few samples of this study predate the infection). Cell type and time point are not known. The CDR3 runs from the conserved cysteine through the conserved F or W. A D gene is named only where the DNA matches it firmly. For some rows the clone size is stated as once, few or many, or as a class when expanded; others skip it.

-	-	TRBV15	TRBJ2-4	CATSRDLGIQYF	TGTGCCACCAGCAGAGATCTCGGCATTCAGTACTTC
-	few	TRBV7-3	TRBJ2-6	CASSPDGSGANVLTF	TGTGCCAGCAGCCCAGACGGCTCTGGGGCCAACGTCCTGACTTTC
-	-	TRBV4-3	TRBJ2-2	CASSQEDVPGGELFF	TGCGCCAGCAGCCAAGAAGACGTTCCGGGCGGGGAGCTGTTTTTT
-	-	TRBV28	TRBJ2-7	CASTPQGRSYEQYF	TGTGCCAGCACCCCCCAGGGGCGATCCTACGAGCAGTACTTC
-	-	TRBV21-1	TRBJ2-7	CASNLGRIYEQYF	TGTGCCAGCAACCTGGGGAGGATTTACGAGCAGTACTTC
-	-	TRBV14	TRBJ2-5	CASSQRTDSWGKETQYF	TGTGCCAGCAGCCAAAGGACAGACTCCTGGGGGAAAGAGACCCAGTACTTC
TRBD1	few	TRBV7-9	TRBJ1-1	CASSPPQGAVAEAFF	TGTGCCAGCAGCCCACCACAGGGGGCGGTGGCTGAAGCTTTCTTT
-	-	TRBV20-1	TRBJ1-1	CSATQVFGTEAFF	TGCAGTGCTACACAGGTATTCGGCACTGAAGCTTTCTTT
-	-	TRBV5-8	TRBJ1-2	CASSLTRRGYTF	TGTGCCAGCAGCTTGACGAGGCGGGGCTACACCTTC
-	few	TRBV9	TRBJ2-1	CASSVGGNGGEANEQFF	TGTGCCAGCAGCGTAGGTGGTAACGGAGGGGAGGCCAATGAGCAGTTCTTC
-	many	TRBV18	TRBJ2-1	CASSPRTRTDEQFF	TGTGCCAGCTCACCCCGGACAAGGACCGATGAGCAGTTCTTC
-	-	TRBV6-5	TRBJ1-1	CASSYEGKGTEAFF	TGTGCCAGCAGTTACGAGGGGAAGGGGACTGAAGCTTTCTTT
TRBD1	few	TRBV7-8	TRBJ1-6	CASSQPTGGHSPLHF	TGTGCCAGCAGCCAACCGACAGGGGGCCATTCACCCCTCCACTTT
-	-	TRBV15	TRBJ2-1	CATSRDLISLAFYNEQFF	TGTGCCACCAGCAGAGATCTGATTTCGCTAGCGTTCTACAATGAGCAGTTCTTC
TRBD2	few	TRBV27	TRBJ2-7	CASAYSGGRYEQYF	TGTGCCAGCGCTTACAGCGGGGGGCGTTACGAGCAGTACTTC
TRBD2	few	TRBV2	TRBJ2-5	CASTLGLAGTQYF	TGTGCCAGCACCCTAGGACTAGCGGGGACCCAGTACTTC
-	few	TRBV7-6	TRBJ2-5	CASSFRPTLEGETQYF	TGTGCCAGCAGCTTCCGACCGACACTCGAGGGAGAGACCCAGTACTTC
-	few	TRBV7-9	TRBJ2-1	CASSLGARVSGNEQFF	TGTGCCAGCAGCTTAGGAGCCAGGGTTTCGGGCAATGAGCAGTTCTTC
-	few	TRBV5-1	TRBJ2-6	CASSLGWTREAGANVLTF	TGCGCCAGCAGCTTGGGTTGGACACGGGAAGCCGGGGCCAACGTCCTGACTTTC
-	few	TRBV4-1	TRBJ1-2	CASSQAAGGNYGYTF	TGCGCCAGCAGCCAAGCGGCGGGGGGCAACTATGGCTACACCTTC
TRBD1	few	TRBV20-1	TRBJ1-5	CSASPTGVVSNQPQHF	TGCAGTGCTAGTCCCACAGGGGTTGTGAGCAATCAGCCCCAGCATTTT
TRBD1	-	TRBV19	TRBJ2-2	CASSWGQAYTGELFF	TGTGCCAGTAGTTGGGGACAGGCCTACACCGGGGAGCTGTTTTTT
-	-	TRBV7-9	TRBJ2-5	CASHPWARARETQYF	TGTGCCAGCCATCCATGGGCTCGGGCCCGGGAGACCCAGTACTTC
-	few	TRBV6-2/TRBV6-3	TRBJ1-1	CASSYIGGYMNTEAFF	TGTGCCAGCAGTTACATCGGGGGATACATGAACACTGAAGCTTTCTTT
TRBD2	many	TRBV3-1	TRBJ2-1	CASSRSGGAYNEQFF	TGTGCCAGCAGCCGTAGCGGGGGGGCGTACAATGAGCAGTTCTTC
-	many	TRBV12-3/TRBV12-4	TRBJ2-1	CASRTRAGSGNEQFF	TGTGCCAGCAGGACCAGGGCGGGCTCGGGCAATGAGCAGTTCTTC
-	few	TRBV7-9	TRBJ1-1	CASSLGRESNTEAFF	TGTGCCAGCAGCTTAGGCCGCGAATCGAACACTGAAGCTTTCTTT
TRBD2	-	TRBV4-1	TRBJ2-7	CASSQGEGSGLEQYF	TGCGCCAGCAGCCAAGGGGAGGGGTCCGGTTTGGAGCAGTACTTC
TRBD1	-	TRBV11-2	TRBJ2-3	CATLKGATTDTQYF	TGTGCCACCCTGAAGGGGGCAACCACAGATACGCAGTATTTT
TRBD1	-	TRBV2	TRBJ1-6	CASRSGTATYNSPLHF	TGTGCCAGCAGGTCCGGGACAGCGACCTATAATTCACCCCTCCACTTT
TRBD2	few	TRBV15	TRBJ2-5	CATSRTTSGETQYF	TGTGCCACCAGCAGAACGACTAGCGGGGAGACCCAGTACTTC